This record covers a single TCR beta chain. Its antigen is not yet known. The input lacks base qualities; no much larger clone sits a single base away. At the junction V is shortened by 4 bases and J by 11 bases; bases outside the gene matches: 13. The CDR3 runs 14 residues from the cysteine to the phenylalanine. The DNA shown is the 42-base CDR3, in frame from base 1. Via the germline V gene (reference sequence), CDR1 is SEHNR and CDR2 FQNEAQ. Donors were a few dozen systemically healthy Caucasian individuals from Russia aged roughly 6 to 90 years. Each donor gave 8 to 10 milliliters of peripheral blood, drawn into EDTA-treated Vacutainer tubes. Ficoll-Paque density-gradient centrifugation was used to isolate PBMCs, with at least 6.5 million obtained per sample. Total RNA was extracted from PBMCs with Trizol reagent, with at least 6 micrograms obtained per sample. Naive CD45RAhigh/CD27high T cell percentages were measured by flow cytometry on a PBMC aliquot from every donor.

The library relied on 5' RACE. Sequenced on an Illumina HiSeq 2500. A second PCR of roughly 6 to 11 cycles was run with a J-beta primer mix and a sample-barcoded 5' primer. Each TCR beta cDNA molecule received a unique molecular identifier from a template-switch 5' adaptor carrying 12 random nucleotides. Each sample yielded at least 3 million CDR3-containing paired-end reads. First-strand cDNA was synthesized from all RNA with the Mint cDNA synthesis kit, primed by a TRBC-specific oligonucleotide. Following uracil-DNA glycosylase treatment, all cDNA underwent a first 18-cycle PCR with the universal primers M1SS and BC2_uni_R. Processing in the source paper ran as follows. For normalization, 1 million high-quality reads, each with a distinct molecular identifier, were randomly selected from each sample. Reads sharing molecular identifiers were discarded rather than binned into consensus sequences. MiTCR, with a Q25 quality threshold and the strictest error-elimination algorithm, was used for CDR3 identification, clonotype clustering and error correction. A nonparametric unseen species model with Euler transformation was used to estimate lower-bound total TCR beta diversity. The public reads were quality trimmed at Q25 with fastp and then assembled into clones with MiXCR by TCRdb, keeping productive beta chains. CDR3 protein duplicates are merged, each entry listing the most common genes and DNA. TCRdb, not the original authors, processed these V and J calls. The sample table shows roughly 800,000 distinct CDR3 sequences, and roughly 35% are seen once. The top ten clonotypes cover 10% to 15% of the sample.

This sample was included in a study of blood T cells in healthy people across ages (dated by TCRdb to the mid-2010s). About the full investigation: In model experiments, template switching captured roughly one uniquely barcoded TCR beta cDNA molecule for every two T cells. To track age-related changes in TCR beta repertoire diversity, the study relied on deep sequencing normalized with unique cDNA molecular identifiers. Donors of different ages were randomly distributed across sequencing lanes to avoid experimental bias. The study analyzed two additional independent replicas of 1 million unique cDNA reads from the same blood draw for two donors, one aged 18 to 29 and one aged 80 or older. Four age groups were formed from the donors: young (average around 15 years), middle-aged (approximately 40), aged (about 68) and long-lived (about 75). Study-wide findings and limitations: Observed TCR beta diversity correlated strongly with the percentage of naive T cells measured by flow cytometry. Estimates of total diversity from one million sequenced T cells were regarded as lower bounds and underestimates. As age increased, observed TCR beta diversity per million T cells dropped in a roughly linear way, and a significant reduction was already evident by age 40. Compared with the aged group, the long-lived group had more naive CD4+ T cells, fewer expanded clones and increased TCR diversity, a pattern suggesting age selection. Because the CMV infection status of the donors was unknown, age-related changes in expanded clonotypes may potentially have been confounded. Conclusive comparison of naive and antigen-experienced compartments was prevented by the profiling of bulk unsorted PBMCs.

Sequencing input: blood. The receptor's source is a man between 18 and 35 years old in good health. The rearrangement joined TRBV7-9 to TRBJ1-1; 7 of the junction bases match TRBD1. The CDR3 is CASSSQLTGRKAFF. The bases are TGTGCCAGCAGCTCCCAACTGACAGGGAGGAAGGCTTTCTTT.